A single sample gave rise to the 26 T cell receptor beta chains below, sequenced in a study of blood T cell repertoires in COVID-19 (dated by TCRdb to the early 2020s). Library prep was done by the immunoSEQ multiplex PCR assay. The immuneACCESS repertoire file appears here via TCRdb, limited to in-frame rearrangements. These files lack a portion of the clones; in checked studies, under half of the deficit traces to unresolved V genes, and the cause of the others is not known. This sample has approximately 120,000 clones in its table, and around two thirds of those were observed once. The top ten clonotypes cover 2% to 2.5% of the sample. The source material was peripheral blood. Every receptor here comes from an older woman with acute or convalescent COVID-19.

The rearrangement links TRBV7-2 to TRBJ2-5; D unclear. Trimming took off 1 base at V and 1 base at J, with 13 bases between the two ends. The CDR3 contains 16 residues. CDR1 and CDR2 (germline): SGHTA, FQGNSA. The CDR3 sequence is CASSLGPRSSQETQYF. CDR3 sequence (DNA): TGTGCCAGCAGCTTAGGTCCCAGATCCTCCCAAGAGACCCAGTACTTC.

V is TRBV27 and J is TRBJ2-3; 7 bases agree with TRBD2. J gave up 14 bases and V 4 bases, and 12 bases lay outside the gene matches. The germline V gene encodes CDR1 MNHEY and CDR2 SMNVEV (reference sequence). The CDR3 runs 13 residues. The CDR3 reads CASSSYSSGPWYF. In DNA form, the CDR3 reads TGTGCCAGCAGTTCCTATTCTAGCGGTCCATGGTATTTT.

The V and J genes are TRBV15 and TRBJ2-7, with 10 bases identical to TRBD1. Trimming took 5 bases from V and 2 from J; bases not matched to a gene: 6. The germline CDR1 and CDR2 sequences are LNHNV and YYDKDF (reference sequence). This CDR3 has 15 amino acids. The CDR3 spells CATSVGQGSAYEQYF. The CDR3 coding sequence is TGTGCCACCAGCGTGGGACAGGGGAGCGCCTACGAGCAGTACTTC.

As DNA, the CDR3 is TGTGCCAGTAGTATAAGTAGGGGATCAGCGGGAATAGGCGCAGATACGCAGTATTTT. Protein sequence: CASSISRGSAGIGADTQYF. The rearrangement joins TRBV19 to TRBJ2-3, with TRBD2 matching over 7 bases. The CDR3 sequence is 19 residues long. With V trimmed by 2 bases and J by 4 bases, 18 bases remained unmatched. Germline V gene data show CDR1 as LNHDA and CDR2 as SQIVND (reference sequence).

Worth noting for this clone: Other DNA sequences in the sample encode the same CDR3. The gene calls are TRBV5-1 and TRBJ2-5; 7 nucleotides align to TRBD2. The CDR3 is 13 amino acids. Trimming cost V 3 bases and J 4 bases; bases outside gene matches: 3. Germline assignment: CDR1 SGHRS and CDR2 YFSETQ. For the CDR3, the DNA is TGCGCCAGCAGCTCGGGGGGAAGAGAGACCCAGTACTTC. It is translated as CASSSGGRETQYF.

This clone was detected once. The rearrangement joins TRBV20-1 to TRBJ2-2; the D gene is possibly TRBD2 (5 bases). CDR3 length: 15 residues. CDR1 and CDR2 from the germline V gene are DFQATT and SNEGSKA (reference sequence). Trimming shortened V by 3 bases and J by 0 bases, and 11 bases separated the two germline ends. CDR3 residues: CSASRVGANTGELFF. The CDR3 DNA reads as TGCAGTGCTAGTAGGGTGGGAGCGAACACCGGGGAGCTGTTTTTT.

The chain recombines TRBV7-9 with TRBJ1-1; D remains unclear. Trimming removed 3 bases from V and 1 base from J, with 12 bases in between. The CDR3 length is 15 residues. The V gene's germline CDR1 is SEHNR and CDR2 FQNEAQ (reference sequence). The CDR3 sequence: CASSLDGAKNTEAFF. The CDR3 bases are TGTGCCAGCAGCTTGGATGGAGCAAAGAACACTGAAGCTTTCTTT.

The CDR3 sequence is CASSESGVGEQFF. The CDR3 DNA reads as TGCGCCAGCAGTGAGTCAGGGGTCGGCGAGCAGTTCTTC. V usage is TRBV10-1 and J usage is TRBJ2-1, with a tentative D call TRBD1 (5 bases). The germline V gene encodes CDR1 WNHNN and CDR2 SYGVQD (reference sequence). The CDR3 covers 13 residues. Trimming left V 0 bases short and J 10 bases short, with 10 bases between.

The genes are TRBV12-3 or TRBV12-4 and TRBJ2-7, with D perhaps matching TRBD2 (5 bases). The CDR3 sequence is 11 residues long. The germline V and J ends were trimmed by 4 bases and 4 bases, with 5 bases remaining between them. CDR3 nucleotides: TGTGCCAGCAGTTCGGGGTACGAGCAGTACTTC. As protein: CASSSGYEQYF.

The chain recombines TRBV4-1 with TRBJ2-2, with D possibly TRBD1 on 6 matching bases. This CDR3 has 17 amino acids. Germline lookup yields CDR1 MGHRA and CDR2 YSYEKL. V was clipped by 1 base and J by 0 bases, with 12 bases between them. The CDR3 is CASSQVGHIANTGELFF. The CDR3 nucleotides are TGCGCCAGCAGCCAAGTGGGACACATCGCGAACACCGGGGAGCTGTTTTTT.

The chain combines TRBV7-9 with TRBJ2-1; D possibly corresponds to TRBD2 (5 bases). Trimming removed 4 bases at V and 6 bases at J, with 13 bases between. This CDR3 is built from 14 residues. Germline V gene lookup returns CDR1 SEHNR and CDR2 FQNEAQ (reference sequence). The CDR3 sequence is CASSSELVGNEQFF. CDR3 in DNA: TGTGCCAGCAGCTCTGAACTAGTAGGCAATGAGCAGTTCTTC. Full variable domain (remainder filled in from reference TRBV7-9 and TRBJ2-1): DTGVSQNPRHKITKRGQNVTFRCDPISEHNRLYWYRQTLGQGPEFLTYFQNEAQLEKSRLLSDRFSAERPKGSFSTLEIQRTEQGDSAMYLCASSSELVGNEQFFGPGTRLTVL.

V and J are TRBV5-4 and TRBJ2-5, with D tentatively TRBD2 (7 bases). This CDR3 is built from 14 residues. The germline V gene has CDR1 SGHNT and CDR2 YYREEE (reference sequence). The ends were cut back, 2 bases at V and 4 bases at J, with 12 bases in the middle. CDR3 in DNA: TGTGCCAGCAGCTTTCGGGGGGCGCGAGAGACCCAGTACTTC. Its translation: CASSFRGARETQYF.

J is TRBJ1-2 and V is TRBV30, with a possible D match to TRBD1 (5 bases). Germline CDR1 and CDR2: GTSNPN and SVGIG (reference sequence). V was clipped by 0 bases and J by 4 bases, with 12 bases between them. This CDR3 is built from 14 residues. In DNA form, the CDR3 reads TGTGCCTGGAGTGTAGCCCAGGGTACCTATGGCTACACCTTC. Translating gives CAWSVAQGTYGYTF.

The chain has TRBV27 and TRBJ1-2, with unresolved D. Per the germline V gene, CDR1 is MNHEY and CDR2 is SMNVEV (reference sequence). The CDR3 extends over 13 amino acids. Trimming took off 5 bases at V and 7 bases at J, with 14 bases between the two ends. The CDR3 loop is CASSLAGGVGYTF. The CDR3 DNA sequence: TGTGCCAGCAGTCTCGCGGGTGGGGTTGGCTACACCTTC.

CDR3 DNA: TGTGCCAGCAGCCAAGCGGGACAGGGGGTTGGCTATGGCTACACCTTC. It translates to CASSQAGQGVGYGYTF. This chain links TRBV3-1 (or the pseudogene TRBV3-2) with TRBJ1-2, with TRBD1 identical over 11 bases. The CDR3 sequence is 16 residues long. V lost 1 base and J lost 4; bases outside the gene matches: 5. Germline V gives CDR1 LGHDT, CDR2 YNNKEL (reference sequence).

The rearrangement joins TRBV5-1 to TRBJ1-4; a weak D match, TRBD1 (6 bases). The V end was cut by 2 bases, the J end by 10 bases, with 15 bases between. CDR3 length: 14 amino acids. The germline V gene has CDR1 SGHRS and CDR2 YFSETQ. CDR3: CASSFNQGSGKLFF. CDR3 in DNA: TGCGCCAGCAGCTTCAATCAGGGGAGTGGAAAACTGTTTTTT.

This clone came up once. This chain links TRBV27 with TRBJ1-2, with D possibly being TRBD1 (5 bases). With 3 bases removed from V and 8 bases from J, the gap between germline ends came to 19 bases. The CDR3 consists of 15 residues. Germline V CDR1 and CDR2: MNHEY, SMNVEV (reference sequence). The CDR3 region has the DNA TGTGCCAGCAGTTTGAGAGACCCGGGGGGGGACGGCTACACCTTC. Protein sequence: CASSLRDPGGDGYTF.

The sample holds a few counts of this clone. The chain has TRBV5-4 and TRBJ2-1; D unclear. This CDR3 spans 15 amino acids. Trimming removed 0 bases at V and 6 bases at J, with 13 bases between. The germline CDR1 and CDR2 sequences are SGHNT and YYREEE (reference sequence). The DNA of the CDR3 is TGTGCCAGCAGCTTGGAAGTCCTAGAAAGCAATGAGCAGTTCTTC. Protein product: CASSLEVLESNEQFF.

The chain combines TRBV10-3 with TRBJ2-7; 9 nucleotides match TRBD2. Germline CDR1 reads ENHRY; CDR2 reads SYGVKD. The CDR3 is made up of 15 amino acids. V lost 6 bases, J lost 5 bases, and 11 bases stayed unmatched. DNA of the CDR3: TGTGCCATCAGCACCCCTAGCGGGAATAGAAACGAGCAGTACTTC. Its translation: CAISTPSGNRNEQYF.

CDR3 DNA: TGTGCCAGCAGTCTATTAACTGAGCAGTTCTTC. Its translation is CASSLLTEQFF. This chain uses TRBV6-2 or TRBV6-3 with TRBJ2-1, with D hard to call. V lost 5 bases and J lost 9, with 8 bases in between. The CDR3 totals 11 residues. CDR1 is MNHEY, CDR2 SVGEGT, per germline.

The chain couples TRBV6-2 or TRBV6-3 to TRBJ1-2; TRBD1 is a possible D gene (5 bases). Germline lookup yields CDR1 MNHEY and CDR2 SVGEGT. V shed 2 bases and J shed 8 bases, with 15 bases lying between them. The CDR3 consists of 14 residues. The CDR3 DNA reads TGTGCCAGCAGTTACGACCTGCGGGGGGAAGGCTACACCTTC. Its translation is CASSYDLRGEGYTF.

The genes are TRBV7-8 and TRBJ2-7; 7 bases line up with TRBD1. V lost 4 bases to trimming and J lost 3 bases; unmatched junction nucleotides: 9. The CDR3 totals 15 residues. Germline V gene data show CDR1 as SGHVS and CDR2 as FQNEAQ. This CDR3 reads CASSSESRQGYEQYF. CDR3 nucleotide sequence: TGTGCCAGCAGCTCAGAAAGCCGACAGGGCTACGAGCAGTACTTC.

The chain recombines TRBV10-3 with TRBJ1-6, with D hard to call. Germline values: CDR1 ENHRY, CDR2 SYGVKD. The CDR3 length is 15 residues. V gave up 5 bases and J gave up 2 bases, with 10 bases separating them. This chain's CDR3 is CAISPEGTYNSPLHF. DNA for the CDR3: TGTGCCATCAGTCCGGAGGGTACCTATAATTCACCCCTCCACTTT.

In its sample, this clone was seen many times. The genes are TRBV5-1 and TRBJ1-6; 9 bases match TRBD1. The germline V gene encodes CDR1 SGHRS and CDR2 YFSETQ. V lost 8 bases to trimming and J lost 10 bases; unmatched junction nucleotides: 10. CDR3 length: 14 residues. CDR3 sequence: CARTPGTGNSPLHF. CDR3 in DNA: TGCGCCAGAACCCCCGGGACAGGGAACTCACCCCTCCACTTT.

Here the CDR3 DNA reads TGTGCCAGCAGCTTGACCCAATCGGGCACTGAAGCTTTCTTT. Translation gives CASSLTQSGTEAFF. The chain joins TRBV7-6 to TRBJ1-1; D gene unclear. With 3 bases removed from V and 4 bases from J, the gap between germline ends came to 12 bases. Germline values: CDR1 SGHVS, CDR2 FNYEAQ. CDR3 length: 14 residues.

The chain carries TRBV7-2 and TRBJ1-2, with a weak D call TRBD1 (6 bases). CDR3 size: 16 residues. V gave up 2 bases and J gave up 8 bases, with 21 bases separating them. Germline CDR1 is SGHTA and CDR2 is FQGNSA. CDR3 DNA sequence: TGTGCCAGCAGCTTAAATTTGGGTCAGGGGCTAAACGGCTACACCTTC. Protein sequence: CASSLNLGQGLNGYTF. Full variable domain (outside the CDR3, taken from reference TRBV7-2 and TRBJ1-2): GAGVSQSPSNKVTEKGKDVELRCDPISGHTALYWYRQSLGQGLEFLIYFQGNSAPDKSGLPSDRFSAERTGGSVSTLTIQRTQQEDSAVYLCASSLNLGQGLNGYTFGSGTRLTVV.